This T cell receptor beta chain was profiled in a study of cytomegalovirus exposure and HLA in healthy donors. Overall study: In an early release, HLA-typed donors contributed 75 million to 85 million unique TCR sequences.

The PCR made use of 60 Vbeta and 13 Jbeta primers. Some clones are missing from TCRdb's copy, which holds only in-frame ones; the method was immunoSEQ multiplex PCR. Of roughly 200,000 clones listed, roughly 72% are singletons. With 2 bases clipped from V and 4 bases from J, the junction kept 8 bases outside the gene matches. The CDR3 runs 16 residues. Germline CDR1 and CDR2: MNHEY and SMNVEV (reference sequence). This TCR derives from a man younger than 45 in good health and CMV-seronegative. The sequenced material came from PBMCs. The V call is TRBV27, the J call TRBJ1-1; 9 bases match TRBD1. The CDR3 sequence: CASSLRGQGLITEAFF. CDR3 in DNA: TGTGCCAGCAGTTTACGGGGACAGGGTTTGATCACTGAAGCTTTCTTT.